The 20 T cell receptor beta chains below all came from one sample that was sequenced in a study of CXCR3-negative and CXCR3-positive naive CD8 T cells. The method, 5' RACE with UMI labels, was used to prepare the TRB cDNA libraries. One entry per CDR3 protein, without DNA, is what TCRdb gives after re-calling the 5' RACE reads. This listing includes under 55,000 distinct CDR3 sequences. What was sequenced was memory CD8+ T cells from blood. All receptors come from a human donor in good health. Some clones in this sample may be carry-over from other donors' samples.

The chain has TRBV28 and TRBJ1-5. The CDR3 extends over 13 amino acids. Germline CDR1 MDHEN, CDR2 SYDVKM. CDR3 protein: CASSGSNNQPQHF.

The CDR3 sequence: CASRTGYQETQYF. This chain connects TRBV7-2 to TRBJ2-5; the TRBD1 assignment by TCRdb is unverifiable without DNA. CDR1 and CDR2 from the germline V gene are SGHTA and FQGNSA. The CDR3 sequence is 13 residues long. The variable domain in full, with the rest retrieved from reference TRBV7-2 and TRBJ2-5, is GAGVSQSPSNKVTEKGKDVELRCDPISGHTALYWYRQSLGQGLEFLIYFQGNSAPDKSGLPSDRFSAERTGGSVSTLTIQRTQQEDSAVYLCASRTGYQETQYFGPGTRLLVL.

The CDR3 loop reads CASSITSGGTDTQYF. The chain combines TRBV6-1 with TRBJ2-3; TCRdb indicates TRBD2, and absent DNA this call remains unverified. The germline V gene encodes CDR1 MNHNS and CDR2 SASEGT. The CDR3 runs to 15 residues.

The V call is TRBV29-1, the J call TRBJ1-5; TCRdb's D gene call, TRBD1, goes unchecked for lack of DNA. Germline V CDR1 and CDR2: SQVTM, ANQGSEA. The CDR3 sequence is 14 residues long. CDR3 sequence reads: CSVEVGTGNQPQHF.

The gene calls are TRBV5-1 and TRBJ2-2; TCRdb's D call of TRBD1 is untestable without DNA. From germline, CDR1 is SGHRS and CDR2 YFSETQ. This CDR3 has 17 amino acids. The CDR3 sequence: CASSLPQDRPNTGELFF.

The chain joins TRBV15 to TRBJ1-6; the TCRdb D gene call, TRBD1, has no DNA to confirm it. Germline V lookup: CDR1 LNHNV, CDR2 YYDKDF (reference sequence). The CDR3 is 16 residues long. The CDR3 loop reads CATTITRDRGNSPPHF. The whole variable domain, remainder taken from reference TRBV15 and TRBJ1-6, is DAMVIQNPRYQVTQFGKPVTLSCSQTLNHNVMYWYQQKSSQAPKLLFHYYDKDFNNEADTPDNFQSRRPNTSFCFLDIRSPGLGDTAMYLCATTITRDRGNSPPHFGNGTRLTVT.

The J gene is TRBJ2-2, the V gene TRBV11-2. CDR1 SGHAT and CDR2 FQNNGV come from the germline V gene. This CDR3 is built from 13 residues. The CDR3 here is CASSRTLGGELFF.

The CDR3 reads CASSLSIRPQHF. The chain employs TRBV5-8 and TRBJ1-5. CDR3 size: 12 residues. Germline V gives CDR1 SGHTS, CDR2 YDEGEE.

This chain connects TRBV4-1 to TRBJ1-1; TCRdb names TRBD1, which stays unverified in the absence of DNA. CDR1 and CDR2 from the germline V gene are MGHRA and YSYEKL. The CDR3 loop spans 15 amino acids. CDR3 residues: CASSASGQGVTEAFF.

The V and J genes are TRBV7-2 and TRBJ2-3; as DNA is missing, the TRBD1 call by TCRdb cannot be tested. Looked up from germline, CDR1 is SGHTA and CDR2 is FQGNSA. This CDR3 spans 12 amino acids. The CDR3 sequence is CASSPLADTQYF.

The chain is built from TRBV5-6 and TRBJ2-6; TCRdb's assignment of TRBD1 cannot be checked, as there is no DNA. The CDR3 runs to 15 residues. The germline CDR1 and CDR2 sequences are SGHDT and YYEEEE. CDR3 sequence reads: CASTQGASGANVLTF.

V usage is TRBV11-3 and J usage is TRBJ2-2; there is no DNA to check the TCRdb D call of TRBD1. The CDR3 has 16 amino acids. The V gene's germline CDR1 is SGHNT and CDR2 YENEEA. This CDR3 is CASSPRDRGNTGELFF.

V gene TRBV3-1 combines with J gene TRBJ2-1; the D gene TCRdb calls, TRBD2, cannot be checked with no DNA. The CDR3 is 18 residues long. CDR1 is LGHDT and CDR2 is YNNKEL in the germline V gene (reference sequence). This CDR3 reads CASSQAGRFSGGFNEQFF.

The chain has TRBV20-1 and TRBJ2-7; TCRdb designates TRBD1, a call that cannot be tested without DNA. The CDR3 loop spans 12 amino acids. Germline V CDR1 and CDR2: DFQATT, SNEGSKA (reference sequence). The CDR3 spells CSARQGLYEQYF.

CDR3 in amino acids: CASTEEPVGDAEAFF. The V call is TRBV6-5, the J call TRBJ1-1; TCRdb's assignment of TRBD1 cannot be checked, as there is no DNA. The CDR3 sequence is 15 residues long. Germline loops: CDR1 MNHEY, CDR2 SVGAGI.

The rearrangement uses TRBV2 and TRBJ2-7. Germline V lookup: CDR1 SNHLY, CDR2 FYNNEI. CDR3 length equals 13 residues. CDR3 sequence reads: CASSEHNPYEQYF.

The chain couples TRBV6-5 to TRBJ1-4; with no DNA, the TCRdb D assignment of TRBD1 cannot be verified. The germline V gene has CDR1 MNHEY and CDR2 SVGAGI. The CDR3 has 14 residues. This CDR3 reads CASSPGQGLGKLFF.

V gene TRBV19 combines with J gene TRBJ2-3. The CDR3 is made up of 13 amino acids. Per the germline V gene, CDR1 is LNHDA and CDR2 is SQIVND (reference sequence). The CDR3 sequence is CASSIAPSDTQYF.

This sequence joins TRBV4-1 and TRBJ2-7. This CDR3 spans 17 amino acids. Germline V gene sequence: CDR1 MGHRA, CDR2 YSYEKL. CDR3 region: CASSQDQETGASYEQYF.

The chain uses TRBV6-5 and TRBJ2-7. The germline V gene encodes CDR1 MNHEY and CDR2 SVGAGI. The length of the CDR3 is 13 residues. CDR3 region: CASSYPGVHEQYF.